A selection of T cell receptor beta chains follows, all from one sample in a study of control samples from healthy donors and cancer patients. Using immunoSEQ multiplex PCR, the repertoire was profiled, and TCRdb retains in-frame clones only, with some absent. The sample has around 250,000 clones, about 80% seen once. The sequencing sample was made of PBMCs. The receptors originated from a woman aged 60-75 years with lung cancer. CDR3s include the opening cysteine and the closing phenylalanine or tryptophan. The D gene is left open where the match is weak. Part of the rows lack a size; the others show once, few, many or a class for expanded clones.

d_gene,abundance,len,j_gene,v_gene,CDR3nt,CDR3aa
.,.,15,TRBJ1-3,TRBV18,TGTGCCAGCTCACCAGCCTCGGGGTCTCGAAACACCATATATTTT,CASSPASGSRNTIYF
.,.,15,TRBJ2-2,TRBV19,TGTGCCAGTAAACAGTCGGGAGAATCCACCGGGGAGCTGTTTTTT,CASKQSGESTGELFF
.,.,13,TRBJ1-1,TRBV18,TGTGCCAGCTCACCAGTTCCAGACACTGAAGCTTTCTTT,CASSPVPDTEAFF
.,.,15,TRBJ2-7,TRBV7-9,TGTGCCAGCAGCTTAGGAAGGGGCGATCCGGACGAGCAGTACTTC,CASSLGRGDPDEQYF
.,.,14,TRBJ2-7,TRBV7-6,TGTGCCAGCAGCTTAGACTGGAACACCTACGAGCAGTACTTC,CASSLDWNTYEQYF
.,.,13,TRBJ1-2,TRBV5-6,TGTGCCAGCAGACTGACGGGGGCGTATGGCTACACCTTC,CASRLTGAYGYTF
.,.,16,TRBJ2-3,TRBV7-8,TGTGCCAGCAGCTTAGTACAGGAGGAGGGCACAGATACGCAGTATTTT,CASSLVQEEGTDTQYF
.,.,15,TRBJ1-1,TRBV2,TGTGCCAGCAGTATAATTGGACAGATGAACACTGAAGCTTTCTTT,CASSIIGQMNTEAFF
TRBD2,.,15,TRBJ2-7,TRBV18,TGTGCCAGCTCATCGGGACTAGCGGGGGGCTACGAGCAGTACTTC,CASSSGLAGGYEQYF
TRBD1,.,15,TRBJ2-3,TRBV10-3,TGTGCCATCAGTGAGTGGGGACAGCGCACAGATACGCAGTATTTT,CAISEWGQRTDTQYF
.,.,15,TRBJ2-3,TRBV5-1,TGCGCCAGCAGCTTCGTTAGTCAGGCCGCAGATACGCAGTATTTT,CASSFVSQAADTQYF
.,once,15,TRBJ1-5,TRBV19,TGTGCCAGTAGTAGTAAGGCAGGTTGGACTCAGCCCCAGCATTTT,CASSSKAGWTQPQHF
.,.,13,TRBJ2-7,TRBV5-1,TGCGCCAGCAGCACTGGGAGACCCCAGGCGGAGTACTTC,CASSTGRPQAEYF
TRBD1,few,15,TRBJ2-7,TRBV5-1,TGCGCCAGCAGCTTGACTGGACAGGGTCACCACGAGCAGTACTTC,CASSLTGQGHHEQYF
.,few,14,TRBJ2-7,TRBV9,TGTGCCAGCAGCGCCCAAGGGGTGGGTCCCGAGCAGTACTTC,CASSAQGVGPEQYF
.,.,16,TRBJ1-2,TRBV30,TGTGCCTGGTTTTCCCAGGAGGGGACCTCTAACTATGGCTACACCTTC,CAWFSQEGTSNYGYTF
TRBD1,.,14,TRBJ2-7,TRBV5-1,TGCGCCAGCAGCGAGGACAGGGCTGTATACGAGCAGTACTTC,CASSEDRAVYEQYF
TRBD1,.,15,TRBJ2-3,TRBV5-1,TGCGCCAGCAGCGATCAGGGGGCCGGCACAGATACGCAGTATTTT,CASSDQGAGTDTQYF
.,.,14,TRBJ2-7,TRBV5-4,TGTGCCAGCAGCTTGGTGAGGGACTCCTACGAGCAGTACTTC,CASSLVRDSYEQYF
TRBD1,.,16,TRBJ1-3,TRBV10-1,TGCGCCAGCCCGACTCCCCCGGGACAGGGGAAAAACACCATATATTTT,CASPTPPGQGKNTIYF
TRBD1,.,15,TRBJ1-6,TRBV10-3,TGTGCCATCACCCCAGGACAGGGATCGAATTCACCCCTCCACTTT,CAITPGQGSNSPLHF
.,.,12,TRBJ1-1,TRBV2,TGTGCCAGCAGCGCAGGGGCCGCTGGGGCTTTCTTT,CASSAGAAGAFF
.,.,13,TRBJ1-1,TRBV6-2/TRBV6-3,TGTGCCAGCAGTTCGGGCGAGAACACTGAAGCTTTCTTT,CASSSGENTEAFF
.,.,13,TRBJ2-1,TRBV5-4,TGTGCCAGCAGCTTGGTAGTACGGAATGAGCAGTTCTTC,CASSLVVRNEQFF